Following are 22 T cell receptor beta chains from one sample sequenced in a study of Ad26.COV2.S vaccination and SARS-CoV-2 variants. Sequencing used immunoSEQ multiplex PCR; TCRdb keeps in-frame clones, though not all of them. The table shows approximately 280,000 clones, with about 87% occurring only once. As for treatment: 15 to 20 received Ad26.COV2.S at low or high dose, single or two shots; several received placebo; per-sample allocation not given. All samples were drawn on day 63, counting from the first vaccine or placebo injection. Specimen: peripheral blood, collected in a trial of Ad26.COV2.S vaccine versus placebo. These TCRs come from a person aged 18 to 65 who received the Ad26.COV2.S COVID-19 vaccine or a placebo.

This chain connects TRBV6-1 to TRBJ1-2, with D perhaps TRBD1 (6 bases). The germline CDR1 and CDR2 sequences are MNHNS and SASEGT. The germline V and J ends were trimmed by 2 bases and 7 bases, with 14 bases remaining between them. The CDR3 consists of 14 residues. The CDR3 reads CASSEPGTSGGYTF. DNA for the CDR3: TGTGCCAGCAGTGAACCCGGGACAAGTGGTGGCTACACCTTC.

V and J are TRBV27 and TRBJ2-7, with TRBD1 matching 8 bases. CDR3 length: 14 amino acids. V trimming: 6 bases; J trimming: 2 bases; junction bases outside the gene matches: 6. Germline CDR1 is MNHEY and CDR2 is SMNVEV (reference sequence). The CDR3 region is CASRPTGAAYEQYF. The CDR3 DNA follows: TGTGCCAGCAGGCCGACAGGGGCCGCCTACGAGCAGTACTTC.

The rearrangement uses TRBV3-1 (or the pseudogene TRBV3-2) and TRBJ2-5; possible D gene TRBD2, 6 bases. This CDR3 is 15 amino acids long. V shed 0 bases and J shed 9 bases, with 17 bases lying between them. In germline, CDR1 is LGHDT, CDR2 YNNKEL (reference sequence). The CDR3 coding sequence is TGTGCCAGCAGCCAAGAAGGAGGGCCTCCTACGGCCCAGTACTTC. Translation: CASSQEGGPPTAQYF.

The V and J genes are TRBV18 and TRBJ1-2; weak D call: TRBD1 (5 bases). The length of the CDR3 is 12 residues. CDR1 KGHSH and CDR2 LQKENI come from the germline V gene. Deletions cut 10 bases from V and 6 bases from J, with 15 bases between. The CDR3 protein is CATTGGDDGYTF. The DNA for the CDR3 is TGTGCCACCACGGGGGGAGACGATGGCTACACCTTC.

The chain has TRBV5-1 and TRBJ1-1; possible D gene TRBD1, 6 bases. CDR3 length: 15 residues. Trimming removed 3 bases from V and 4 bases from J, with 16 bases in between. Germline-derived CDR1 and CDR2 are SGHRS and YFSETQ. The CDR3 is CASSSGGREGTEAFF. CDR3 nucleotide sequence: TGCGCCAGCAGCTCGGGGGGCAGGGAGGGCACTGAAGCTTTCTTT.

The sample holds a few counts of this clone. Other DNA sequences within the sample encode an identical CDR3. CDR3 loop: CSARNTYEQYF. In DNA form, the CDR3 reads TGCAGTGCTAGGAATACCTACGAGCAGTACTTC. The V and J genes are TRBV20-1 and TRBJ2-7; unclear D gene. The V gene lost 3 bases and the J gene lost 2 bases, with 5 bases spanning the gap. The CDR3 is 11 residues long. Looked up from germline, CDR1 is DFQATT and CDR2 is SNEGSKA (reference sequence).

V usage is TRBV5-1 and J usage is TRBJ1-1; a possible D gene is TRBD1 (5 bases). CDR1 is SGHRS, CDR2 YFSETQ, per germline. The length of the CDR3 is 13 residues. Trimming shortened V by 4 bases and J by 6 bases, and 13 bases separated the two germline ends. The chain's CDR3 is CASSLEWDAEAFF. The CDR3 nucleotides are TGCGCCAGCAGCCTGGAGTGGGACGCTGAAGCTTTCTTT.

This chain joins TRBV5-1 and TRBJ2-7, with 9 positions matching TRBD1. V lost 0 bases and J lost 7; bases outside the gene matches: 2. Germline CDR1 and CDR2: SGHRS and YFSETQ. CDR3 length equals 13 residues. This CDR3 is CASSLGDRAEQYF. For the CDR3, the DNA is TGCGCCAGCAGCTTGGGGGACAGGGCTGAGCAGTACTTC.

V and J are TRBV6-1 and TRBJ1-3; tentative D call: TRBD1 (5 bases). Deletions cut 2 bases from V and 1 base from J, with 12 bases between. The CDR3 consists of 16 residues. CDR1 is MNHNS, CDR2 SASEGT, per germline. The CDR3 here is CASSENEGLSGNTIYF. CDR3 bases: TGTGCCAGCAGTGAAAACGAGGGGCTTTCTGGAAACACCATATATTTT.

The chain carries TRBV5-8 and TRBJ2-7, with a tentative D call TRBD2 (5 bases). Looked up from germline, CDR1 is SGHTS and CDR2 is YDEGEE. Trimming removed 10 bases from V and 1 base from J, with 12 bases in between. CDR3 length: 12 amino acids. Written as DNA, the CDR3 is TGTGCCTCTACGAGGGTATCCTACGAGCAGTACTTC. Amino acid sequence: CASTRVSYEQYF.

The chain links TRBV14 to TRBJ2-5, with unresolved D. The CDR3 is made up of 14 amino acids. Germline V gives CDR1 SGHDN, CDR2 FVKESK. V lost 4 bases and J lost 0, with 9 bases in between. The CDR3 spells CASSPLQNQETQYF. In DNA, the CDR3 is TGTGCCAGCAGCCCCCTTCAGAACCAAGAGACCCAGTACTTC. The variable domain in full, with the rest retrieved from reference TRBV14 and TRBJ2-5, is EAGVTQFPSHSVIEKGQTVTLRCDPISGHDNLYWYRRVMGKEIKFLLHFVKESKQDESGMPNNRFLAERTGGTYSTLKVQPAELEDSGVYFCASSPLQNQETQYFGPGTRLLVL.

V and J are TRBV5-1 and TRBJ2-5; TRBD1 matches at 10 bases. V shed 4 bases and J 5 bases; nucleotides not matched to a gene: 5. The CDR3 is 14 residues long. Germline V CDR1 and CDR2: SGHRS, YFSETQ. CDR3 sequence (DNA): TGCGCCAGCAGCCCTAGGACAGGGGGGGAGACCCAGTACTTC. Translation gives CASSPRTGGETQYF.

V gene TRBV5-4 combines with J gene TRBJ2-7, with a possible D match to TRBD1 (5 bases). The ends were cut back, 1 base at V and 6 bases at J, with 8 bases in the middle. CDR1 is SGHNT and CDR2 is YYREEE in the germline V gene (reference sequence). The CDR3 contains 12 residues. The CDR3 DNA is TGTGCCAGCAGCTTGTCAGGGTCCGAGCAGTACTTC. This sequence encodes CASSLSGSEQYF.

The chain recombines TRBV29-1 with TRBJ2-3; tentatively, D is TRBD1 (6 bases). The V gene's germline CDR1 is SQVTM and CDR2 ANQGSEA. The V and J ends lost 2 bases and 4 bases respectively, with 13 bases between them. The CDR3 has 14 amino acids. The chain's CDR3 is CSVEPQGRSDTQYF. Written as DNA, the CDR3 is TGCAGCGTTGAACCCCAGGGGAGATCAGATACGCAGTATTTT.

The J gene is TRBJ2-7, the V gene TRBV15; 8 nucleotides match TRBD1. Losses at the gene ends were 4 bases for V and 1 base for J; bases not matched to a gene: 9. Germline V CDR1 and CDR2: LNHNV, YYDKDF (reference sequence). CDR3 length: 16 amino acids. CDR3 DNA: TGTGCCACCAGCACCCTCAGAGGACAGGGTTCCTACGAGCAGTACTTC. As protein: CATSTLRGQGSYEQYF.

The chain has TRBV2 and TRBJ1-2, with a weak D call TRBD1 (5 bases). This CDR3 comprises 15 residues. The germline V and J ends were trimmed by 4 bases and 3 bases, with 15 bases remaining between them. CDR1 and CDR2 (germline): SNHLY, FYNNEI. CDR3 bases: TGTGCCAGCAGTGGCGGGGCAGGGACGCACTATGGCTACACCTTC. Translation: CASSGGAGTHYGYTF.

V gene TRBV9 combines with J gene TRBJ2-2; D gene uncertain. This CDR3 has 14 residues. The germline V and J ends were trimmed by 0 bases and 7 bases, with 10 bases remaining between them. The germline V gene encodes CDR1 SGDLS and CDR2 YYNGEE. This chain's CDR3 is CASSVGARIGELFF. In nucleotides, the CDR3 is TGTGCCAGCAGCGTAGGAGCGAGGATCGGGGAGCTGTTTTTT.

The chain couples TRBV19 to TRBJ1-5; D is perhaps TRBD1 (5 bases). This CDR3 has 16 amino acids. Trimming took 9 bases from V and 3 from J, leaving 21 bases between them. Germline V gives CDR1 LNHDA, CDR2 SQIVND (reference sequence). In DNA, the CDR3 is TGTGCCAGCCTCCGTCCGGGGCAGGGCGACAATCAGCCCCAGCATTTT. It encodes CASLRPGQGDNQPQHF.

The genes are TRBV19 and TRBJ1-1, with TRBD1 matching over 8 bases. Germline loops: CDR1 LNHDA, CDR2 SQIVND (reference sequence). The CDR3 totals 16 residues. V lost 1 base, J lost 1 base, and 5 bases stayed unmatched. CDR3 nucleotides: TGTGCCAGTAGTATAGGGGGGGACAGGAAGAACACTGAAGCTTTCTTT. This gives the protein CASSIGGDRKNTEAFF.

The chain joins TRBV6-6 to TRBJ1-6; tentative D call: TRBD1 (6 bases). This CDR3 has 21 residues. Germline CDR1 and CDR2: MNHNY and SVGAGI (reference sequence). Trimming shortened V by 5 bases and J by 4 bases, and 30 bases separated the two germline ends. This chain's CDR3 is CASSRGTTGTRRALYNSPLHF. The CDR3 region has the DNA TGTGCCAGCAGTCGGGGGACCACCGGGACAAGAAGGGCTTTGTATAATTCACCCCTCCACTTT.

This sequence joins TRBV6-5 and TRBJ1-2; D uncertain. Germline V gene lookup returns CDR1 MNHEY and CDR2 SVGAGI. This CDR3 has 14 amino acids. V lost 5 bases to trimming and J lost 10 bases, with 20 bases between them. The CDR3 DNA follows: TGTGCCAGCAGTCCATTGGTTGGGAGTGAAGTCTACACCTTC. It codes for CASSPLVGSEVYTF.

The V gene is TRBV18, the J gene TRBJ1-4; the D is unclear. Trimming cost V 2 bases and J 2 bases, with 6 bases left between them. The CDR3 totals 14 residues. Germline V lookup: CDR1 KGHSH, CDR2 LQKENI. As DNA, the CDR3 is TGTGCCAGCTCACCAAGATCCACTAATGAAAAACTGTTTTTT. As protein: CASSPRSTNEKLFF.